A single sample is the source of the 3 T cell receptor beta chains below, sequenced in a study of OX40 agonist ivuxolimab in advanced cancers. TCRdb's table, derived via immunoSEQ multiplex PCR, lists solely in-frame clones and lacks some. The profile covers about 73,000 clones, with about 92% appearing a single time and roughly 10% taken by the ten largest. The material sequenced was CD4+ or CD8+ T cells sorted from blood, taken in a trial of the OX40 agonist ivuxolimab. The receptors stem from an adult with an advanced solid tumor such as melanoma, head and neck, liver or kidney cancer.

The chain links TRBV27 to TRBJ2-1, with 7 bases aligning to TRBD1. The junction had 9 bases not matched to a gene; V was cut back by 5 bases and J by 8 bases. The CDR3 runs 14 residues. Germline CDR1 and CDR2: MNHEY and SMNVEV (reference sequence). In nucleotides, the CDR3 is TGTGCCAGCAGTCGACAGGGATTGATTTATGAGCAGTTCTTC. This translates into CASSRQGLIYEQFF.

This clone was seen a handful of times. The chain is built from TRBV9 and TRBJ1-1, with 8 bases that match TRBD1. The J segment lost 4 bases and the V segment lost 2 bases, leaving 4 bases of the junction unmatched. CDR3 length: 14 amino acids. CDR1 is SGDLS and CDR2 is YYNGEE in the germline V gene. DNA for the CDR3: TGTGCCAGCAGCGTCGATACAGGGGGCACTGAAGCTTTCTTT. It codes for CASSVDTGGTEAFF.

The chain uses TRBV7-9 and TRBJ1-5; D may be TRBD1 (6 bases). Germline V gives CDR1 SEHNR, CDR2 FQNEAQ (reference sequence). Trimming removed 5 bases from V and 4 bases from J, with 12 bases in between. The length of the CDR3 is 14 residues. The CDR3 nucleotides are TGTGCCAGCAGCGGGGGCGGCCAGAATCAGCCCCAGCATTTT. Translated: CASSGGGQNQPQHF. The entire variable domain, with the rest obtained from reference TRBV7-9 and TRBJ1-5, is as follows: DTGVSQNPRHKITKRGQNVTFRCDPISEHNRLYWYRQTLGQGPEFLTYFQNEAQLEKSRLLSDRFSAERPKGSFSTLEIQRTEQGDSAMYLCASSGGGQNQPQHFGDGTRLSIL.